Listed below are T cell receptor beta chains from one sample, sequenced in a study of cytomegalovirus exposure and HLA in healthy donors. Data came from immunoSEQ multiplex PCR; TCRdb stores just in-frame clones and leaves some out. Here the sample spans approximately 160,000 clones, 82% being singletons. Sequencing was performed on PBMCs. Receptors originate from a girl aged 10-17 years in good health and CMV-seropositive. Both conserved end residues are trimmed from each CDR3. Fields, in order: V gene, CDR3 protein.

V: TRBV14; CDR3: ASSHGGERRETQY
V: TRBV7-3; CDR3: ASSLEGLAKNIQY
V: TRBV18; CDR3: ASSPQTEKMNTEAF
V: TRBV18; CDR3: ASSTRGRSSTDTQY
V: TRBV6-1; CDR3: ASRYRDTDSYEQY
V: TRBV4-1; CDR3: ASSVQGASYSETQY
V: TRBV29-1; CDR3: SVATSGSAKNIQY
V: TRBV5-1; CDR3: ASSTISGDEQF
V: TRBV18; CDR3: ASSPLGGGAEGPQH
V: TRBV5-6; CDR3: ASSFAPREAQETQY
V: TRBV2; CDR3: ASRRTSGESYEQY
V: TRBV4-1; CDR3: ASSLTPGDSLMGTEAF
V: TRBV10-3; CDR3: AISESRLAGVEQY
V: TRBV28; CDR3: ASSTAGQGDYGYT
V: TRBV7-9; CDR3: ASSFLDRDGANVLT
V: TRBV30; CDR3: AWCAGTYLRETQY
V: TRBV2; CDR3: ASSQTGTGYYEQY
V: TRBV30; CDR3: AWNIVNTEAF
V: TRBV27; CDR3: ASGRTGVLGTGELF
V: TRBV5-1; CDR3: ASSLGVVGRGETQY
V: TRBV7-3; CDR3: ASSRAPNNEQF
V: TRBV6-4; CDR3: ASSDGRERSEQF